This T cell receptor beta chain appears in the sequencing data of a study of technical replicates of blood from a few donors. The ends were cut back, 0 bases at V and 3 bases at J, with 6 bases in the middle. Germline-derived CDR1 and CDR2 are SGHRS and YFSETQ. The CDR3 runs 13 residues. The method was immunoSEQ multiplex PCR; TCRdb's version includes in-frame clones alone and lacks a portion of them. The sample yields roughly 90,000 clones, roughly 94% seen once. Remarks on this clone: Other DNA sequences within the sample encode an identical CDR3.

The sequence was obtained from a human donor in good health. The sequenced material came from T cells isolated from PBMCs. J is TRBJ1-1 and V is TRBV5-1, with a tentative D call TRBD1 (6 bases). As DNA, the CDR3 is TGCGCCAGCAGCTTGGCAGGGGACACTGAAGCTTTCTTT. Its translation: CASSLAGDTEAFF. Variable domain in full (rest from reference TRBV5-1 and TRBJ1-1): KAGVTQTPRYLIKTRGQQVTLSCSPISGHRSVSWYQQTPGQGLQFLFEYFSETQRNKGNFPGRFSGRQFSNSRSEMNVSTLELGDSALYLCASSLAGDTEAFFGQGTRLTVV.